These 21 T cell receptor beta chains share one sample of origin, sequenced in a study of cytomegalovirus exposure and HLA in healthy donors. 60 Vbeta and 13 Jbeta primers were used in PCR. The data were produced by immunoSEQ multiplex PCR, yet TCRdb's version contains in-frame clones alone and is incomplete. Of about 100,000 clones listed, less than 85% were seen once; the top ten hold 15% to 20%. The sequencing input was PBMCs. Receptors were obtained from a woman aged 55 to 70 in good health and CMV-seropositive.

The chain links TRBV7-2 to TRBJ1-2, with D possibly TRBD1 on 5 matching bases. This CDR3 has 14 amino acids. The V end was cut by 2 bases, the J end by 6 bases, with 13 bases between. The germline V gene encodes CDR1 SGHTA and CDR2 FQGNSA. The CDR3 sequence is CASSLRQPTDGYTF. Here the CDR3 DNA reads TGTGCCAGCAGCTTAAGACAGCCAACGGATGGCTACACCTTC.

The chain has TRBV18 and TRBJ2-7, with 11 nucleotides matching TRBD2. This CDR3 spans 15 amino acids. Trimming took 5 bases from V and 1 from J; bases not matched to a gene: 4. Germline CDR1 KGHSH, CDR2 LQKENI. The CDR3 DNA is TGTGCCAGCTCATCGCTAGCGGGAGGTTCCTACGAGCAGTACTTC. The encoded protein is CASSSLAGGSYEQYF.

The V and J genes are TRBV5-6 and TRBJ2-3; D gene unclear. From germline, CDR1 is SGHDT and CDR2 YYEEEE. Trimming pared 0 bases from V and 2 bases from J, leaving 10 bases between. This CDR3 is 15 amino acids long. CDR3 sequence (DNA): TGTGCCAGCAGCTTGGAGCTCGAATACACAGATACGCAGTATTTT. It translates to CASSLELEYTDTQYF.

The rearrangement joins TRBV7-2 to TRBJ2-7; a weak D match, TRBD1 (5 bases). Trimming pared 4 bases from V and 6 bases from J, leaving 10 bases between. The CDR3 extends over 12 amino acids. Germline CDR1 is SGHTA and CDR2 is FQGNSA. As DNA, the CDR3 is TGTGCCAGCAGCTCTTTAAGGGGCGAGCAGTACTTC. Its protein product is CASSSLRGEQYF.

V is TRBV27 and J is TRBJ2-5; 7 nucleotides line up with TRBD2. The germline CDR1 and CDR2 sequences are MNHEY and SMNVEV (reference sequence). This CDR3 has 14 residues. The trim removed 8 bases at V and 2 bases at J, leaving 8 bases unmatched. The CDR3 spells CASGTTSRQETQYF. The CDR3 DNA reads TGTGCCAGCGGGACGACTAGCCGACAAGAGACCCAGTACTTC.

This rearrangement joins TRBV5-8 to TRBJ2-5; D possibly corresponds to TRBD2 (6 bases). With the DNA end fitting TRBJ2-7 better, the J assignment may be wrong. The CDR3 has 12 residues. Per germline, CDR1 SGHTS and CDR2 YDEGEE. The CDR3 DNA is TGTGCCTCTAGAGGCGGGGCCTACGAGCAGTACTTC. Protein: CASRGGAYEQYF.

There are a few counts of this clone. This chain connects TRBV7-9 to TRBJ2-7; perhaps TRBD2 as D (5 bases). V was shortened by 5 bases and J by 6 bases, with 17 bases between the two germline ends. CDR3 length: 14 residues. CDR1 is SEHNR, CDR2 FQNEAQ, per germline (reference sequence). CDR3 nucleotides: TGTGCCAGCAGCCCCTGGACTTCCCTCGGCGAGCAGTACTTC. It translates to CASSPWTSLGEQYF.

The V call is TRBV7-2, the J call TRBJ1-5, with D perhaps matching TRBD1 (6 bases). The CDR3 has 14 amino acids. Germline CDR1 is SGHTA and CDR2 is FQGNSA. Trimming cost V 4 bases and J 7 bases, with 14 bases left between them. CDR3 DNA sequence: TGTGCCAGCAGCTCCTACAGGGTGGGCCAGCCCCAGCATTTT. This codes for CASSSYRVGQPQHF.

For this clone: Its ends do not fully match the called genes, so a read error is possible. The CDR3 DNA reads TGCGCCGGCAGCTTGGGACAGGGGAGCTCCTACAATGAGCAGTTCTTC. Its protein is CAGSLGQGSSYNEQFF. The V gene is TRBV5-1, the J gene TRBJ2-1, with TRBD1 matching over 10 bases. Germline V gene lookup returns CDR1 SGHRS and CDR2 YFSETQ. There are 16 residues in the CDR3.

This clone was seen only once. An end of the junction differs from the germline gene, which may be a read error. V gene TRBV6-1 combines with J gene TRBJ1-2; possible D gene TRBD1, 5 bases. In germline, CDR1 is MNHNS, CDR2 SASEGT. The CDR3 has 13 residues. CDR3 coding DNA: TGTGCCAGCAGGCTTATAGGGGAGCGGGGCTACATCTTC. Translated, it gives CASRLIGERGYIF.

This clone was observed a few times. The chain couples TRBV2 to TRBJ2-2; a weak D match, TRBD1 (6 bases). The CDR3 runs 15 residues. V shed 6 bases and J shed 0 bases, with 11 bases lying between them. CDR1 is SNHLY, CDR2 FYNNEI, per germline. As DNA, the CDR3 is TGTGCCAGCAGAACCGGGACACCGAACACCGGGGAGCTGTTTTTT. Its protein product is CASRTGTPNTGELFF.

This clone has a handful of counts. The rearrangement links TRBV7-2 to TRBJ2-5, with D possibly TRBD1 on 6 matching bases. The end of the DNA is better explained by TRBJ2-7, so the J call may be wrong. Germline CDR1 is SGHTA and CDR2 is FQGNSA. The CDR3 covers 17 residues. CDR3 nucleotide sequence: TGTGCCAGCAGTAAACGGACAGCCACCATGGGGTCCTACGAGCAGTACTTC. Its protein is CASSKRTATMGSYEQYF.

The chain has TRBV5-1 and TRBJ2-1; D is possibly TRBD2 (6 bases). The CDR3 loop spans 15 amino acids. CDR1 and CDR2 (germline): SGHRS, YFSETQ. V was trimmed by 7 bases and J by 0 bases, leaving 14 bases between them. CDR3 DNA: TGCGCCAGCGAACGGGACTTAAGCTCCTACAATGAGCAGTTCTTC. Protein product: CASERDLSSYNEQFF.

This chain connects TRBV10-2 to TRBJ2-1; 12 nucleotides agree with TRBD2. CDR3 length: 12 amino acids. V lost 5 bases to trimming and J lost 13 bases; unmatched junction nucleotides: 3. Germline V CDR1 and CDR2: WSHSY, SAAADI. The DNA of the CDR3 is TGCGCCAGCAGTCAAGGACTAGCGGGACAGTTCTTC. Residues: CASSQGLAGQFF.

With respect to this clone: The germline gene is not matched at one end of the junction; a read error may be the cause. The chain has TRBV2 and TRBJ2-5; 12 bases are a match to TRBD2. Germline V CDR1 and CDR2: SNHLY, FYNNEI. The CDR3 is made up of 16 amino acids. The CDR3 sequence is CASSGLAGGPIEIQYF. The CDR3 DNA is TGTGCCAGCAGTGGGCTAGCGGGAGGGCCGATTGAGATCCAGTACTTC. The variable domain in full, with the rest retrieved from reference TRBV2 and TRBJ2-5, is EPEVTQTPSHQVTQMGQEVILRCVPISNHLYFYWYRQILGQKVEFLVSFYNNEISEKSEIFDDQFSVERPDGSNFTLKIRSTKLEDSAMYFCASSGLAGGPIEIQYFGPGTRLLVL.

This sequence joins TRBV4-1 and TRBJ2-1; D is unclear. Germline V lookup: CDR1 MGHRA, CDR2 YSYEKL. The CDR3 spans 17 residues. V dropped 1 base and J dropped 0 bases, with 13 bases sitting between them. The CDR3 DNA sequence: TGCGCCAGCAGCCAAGGTATCCATGGCAGCTCCTACAATGAGCAGTTCTTC. This gives the protein CASSQGIHGSSYNEQFF.

The rearrangement links TRBV2 to TRBJ2-2, with D possibly TRBD1 on 6 matching bases. The CDR3 has 13 residues. Trimming left V 5 bases short and J 7 bases short, with 11 bases between. Germline CDR1 reads SNHLY; CDR2 reads FYNNEI. The chain's CDR3 is CASSLQGVGELFF. The CDR3 DNA follows: TGTGCCAGCAGTTTACAGGGTGTCGGGGAGCTGTTTTTT. The whole variable domain, filled in from reference TRBV2 and TRBJ2-2, reads EPEVTQTPSHQVTQMGQEVILRCVPISNHLYFYWYRQILGQKVEFLVSFYNNEISEKSEIFDDQFSVERPDGSNFTLKIRSTKLEDSAMYFCASSLQGVGELFFGEGSRLTVL.

V and J are TRBV20-1 and TRBJ1-1; D gene ambiguous. Between the trimmed V and J ends, which lost 0 bases and 7 bases, there was a span of 6 bases. CDR1 is DFQATT, CDR2 SNEGSKA, per germline (reference sequence). CDR3 length equals 11 residues. The CDR3 nucleotides read TGCAGTGCTAGAGATCTATATGAAGCTTTCTTT. Translation gives CSARDLYEAFF.

V is TRBV7-2 and J is TRBJ1-3; 8 nucleotides line up with TRBD1. This CDR3 spans 16 amino acids. CDR1 SGHTA and CDR2 FQGNSA come from the germline V gene. The V and J ends lost 5 bases and 3 bases, in that order; junction bases with no gene match: 9. The CDR3 DNA sequence: TGTGCCAGCAGCCCCGCAGGGGGCTTTTTTGGAAACACCATATATTTT. Amino acid sequence: CASSPAGGFFGNTIYF.

The V call is TRBV11-3, the J call TRBJ1-3; 9 bases are shared with TRBD1. The CDR3 is 15 residues long. With V trimmed by 6 bases and J by 4 bases, 7 bases remained unmatched. Germline V gives CDR1 SGHNT, CDR2 YENEEA. This CDR3 reads CASRGQGPDGNTIYF. In DNA form, the CDR3 reads TGTGCCAGCAGGGGACAGGGTCCTGACGGAAACACCATATATTTT.

The genes are TRBV29-1 and TRBJ2-1; unclear D gene. The germline CDR1 and CDR2 sequences are SQVTM and ANQGSEA. This CDR3 region has 12 residues. The V end lost 3 bases, the J end lost 5 bases, and 8 bases lay between the germline ends. The CDR3 loop is CSVDTDNNEQFF. In nucleotides, the CDR3 is TGCAGCGTTGATACAGACAACAATGAGCAGTTCTTC.